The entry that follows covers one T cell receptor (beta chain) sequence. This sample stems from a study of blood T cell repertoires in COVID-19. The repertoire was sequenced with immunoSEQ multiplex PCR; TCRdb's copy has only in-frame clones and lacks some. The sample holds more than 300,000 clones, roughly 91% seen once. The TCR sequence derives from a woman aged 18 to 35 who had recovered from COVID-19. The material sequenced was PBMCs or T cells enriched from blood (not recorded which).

DNA for the CDR3: TGTGCCAGTAGTAATAAGAACACTGAAGCTTTCTTT. It is translated as CASSNKNTEAFF. The rearrangement joins TRBV19 to TRBJ1-1; no firm D call. Trimming pared 4 bases from V and 1 base from J, leaving 4 bases between. The length of the CDR3 is 12 residues. The germline V gene has CDR1 LNHDA and CDR2 SQIVND (reference sequence). The variable domain in full, completed from reference TRBV19 and TRBJ1-1, reads DGGITQSPKYLFRKEGQNVTLSCEQNLNHDAMYWYRQDPGQGLRLIYYSQIVNDFQKGDIAEGYSVSREKKESFPLTVTSAQKNPTAFYLCASSNKNTEAFFGQGTRLTVV.